These 29 T cell receptor beta chains were sequenced from one sample in a study of cytomegalovirus exposure and HLA in healthy donors. Assay used: immunoSEQ multiplex PCR; TCRdb lists only in-frame clones, some missing. The sample includes tens of thousands of clones, under 95% of them seen just once. Sequencing used PBMCs. The receptors here all came from a man aged 25 to 40 in good health and CMV-seronegative.

The rearrangement links TRBV7-2 to TRBJ2-5; D unclear. Trimming left V 5 bases short and J 1 base short, with 8 bases between. The germline V gene encodes CDR1 SGHTA and CDR2 FQGNSA. CDR3 length: 13 amino acids. Here the CDR3 DNA reads TGTGCCAGCAGCCGACACCTCCAAGAGACCCAGTACTTC. This encodes CASSRHLQETQYF.

The chain employs TRBV4-1 and TRBJ2-1, with 9 bases that match TRBD1. The germline CDR1 and CDR2 sequences are MGHRA and YSYEKL. There are 16 residues in the CDR3. Germline trimming cut 3 bases from V and 7 bases from J; bases unmatched to any gene: 10. The chain's CDR3 is CASSQPGQGLLNEQFF. For the CDR3, the DNA is TGCGCCAGCAGCCAGCCCGGACAGGGGTTATTGAATGAGCAGTTCTTC.

The chain is built from TRBV19 and TRBJ2-3; tentatively, D is TRBD2 (5 bases). The CDR3 sequence is 15 residues long. From germline, CDR1 is LNHDA and CDR2 SQIVND (reference sequence). Between the trimmed V and J ends, which lost 3 bases and 1 base, there was a span of 11 bases. For the CDR3, the DNA is TGTGCCAGTAGTATCTTGGCGGAGGGCACAGATACGCAGTATTTT. Translating gives CASSILAEGTDTQYF.

This rearrangement joins TRBV5-1 to TRBJ1-5, with TRBD1 matching 10 bases. This CDR3 has 17 residues. The germline gives CDR1 SGHRS, CDR2 YFSETQ. Unmatched junction bases numbered 3, after V lost 0 bases and J lost 0 bases. CDR3 coding DNA: TGCGCCAGCAGCTTGGGGACAGGGGGACATAGCAATCAGCCCCAGCATTTT. Encoded protein: CASSLGTGGHSNQPQHF.

The chain joins TRBV28 to TRBJ1-2; 8 bases fit TRBD1. Germline CDR1 reads MDHEN; CDR2 reads SYDVKM. The CDR3 length is 14 residues. Trimming removed 5 bases from V and 6 bases from J; junction bases left unmatched: 8. This CDR3 is CASSDRGRLDGYTF. In DNA form, the CDR3 reads TGTGCCAGCAGTGACAGGGGTAGACTCGATGGCTACACCTTC.

This sequence joins TRBV11-2 and TRBJ2-7; TRBD2 aligns across 13 bases. CDR1 and CDR2 (germline): SGHAT, FQNNGV. This CDR3 is built from 15 residues. The V segment lost 5 bases and the J segment 6 bases; nucleotides outside the gene matches: 7. The CDR3 spells CASSPTSGGPLEQYF. The CDR3 DNA reads TGTGCCAGCAGCCCGACTAGCGGGGGGCCGCTCGAGCAGTACTTC.

The chain couples TRBV7-2 to TRBJ2-1; 9 nucleotides match TRBD2. The CDR3 totals 15 residues. J lost 5 bases, V lost 1 base, and 3 bases had no gene match. Germline assignment: CDR1 SGHTA and CDR2 FQGNSA. CDR3 DNA sequence: TGTGCCAGCAGCTTAGTGGCTAGCGGGGACAATGAGCAGTTCTTC. Its translation: CASSLVASGDNEQFF.

J is TRBJ2-7 and V is TRBV6-5; D is unclear. Germline V gives CDR1 MNHEY, CDR2 SVGAGI. This CDR3 comprises 13 residues. Trimming removed 6 bases at V and 4 bases at J, with 13 bases between. The CDR3 coding sequence is TGTGCCAGCAGACGACTTAGCCGGTACGAGCAGTACTTC. Residues: CASRRLSRYEQYF.

This sequence joins TRBV10-3 and TRBJ2-2, with D possibly matching TRBD2 (6 bases). Trimming took off 11 bases at V and 2 bases at J, with 15 bases between the two ends. CDR1 ENHRY and CDR2 SYGVKD come from the germline V gene. The CDR3 spans 14 residues. The CDR3 DNA follows: TGTGCCGCCTCACTAGCTTCTAACACCGGGGAGCTGTTTTTT. This sequence encodes CAASLASNTGELFF.

The V and J genes are TRBV27 and TRBJ2-1, with TRBD2 identical over 7 bases. The CDR3 has 16 amino acids. Germline CDR1 reads MNHEY; CDR2 reads SMNVEV (reference sequence). Trimming cost V 5 bases and J 9 bases; bases outside gene matches: 16. The CDR3 sequence is CASSRGSSGRLGEQFF. CDR3 DNA: TGTGCCAGCAGTCGGGGATCTAGCGGTCGGCTTGGTGAGCAGTTCTTC.

The gene calls are TRBV2 and TRBJ2-3; D is possibly TRBD2 (5 bases). Looked up from germline, CDR1 is SNHLY and CDR2 is FYNNEI. Trimming removed 8 bases at V and 0 bases at J, with 12 bases between. CDR3 length equals 14 residues. CDR3 coding DNA: TGTGCCAGCCCCGAGGGCGGGAGCACAGATACGCAGTATTTT. Translating gives CASPEGGSTDTQYF.

The chain uses TRBV19 and TRBJ1-1; no reliable D call. With 3 bases removed from V and 1 base from J, the gap between germline ends came to 9 bases. CDR1 is LNHDA and CDR2 is SQIVND in the germline V gene (reference sequence). The CDR3 extends over 14 amino acids. In DNA, the CDR3 is TGTGCCAGTAGTATTTGGGCGCCGAACACTGAAGCTTTCTTT. Residues: CASSIWAPNTEAFF.

The rearrangement links TRBV28 to TRBJ2-1, with TRBD1 matching over 10 bases. The CDR3 is made up of 16 amino acids. Losses at the gene ends were 7 bases for V and 5 bases for J; bases not matched to a gene: 11. Germline-derived CDR1 and CDR2 are MDHEN and SYDVKM. The CDR3 here is CASTTLTGGSDNEQFF. The CDR3 coding sequence is TGTGCCAGCACCACCTTGACAGGGGGCTCGGACAATGAGCAGTTCTTC.

The chain recombines TRBV7-9 with TRBJ2-7; 9 nucleotides align to TRBD1. From germline, CDR1 is SEHNR and CDR2 FQNEAQ (reference sequence). V was clipped by 5 bases and J by 5 bases; unmatched bases: 10. The CDR3 consists of 15 residues. This CDR3 reads CASSPTGGAEDEQYF. CDR3 sequence (DNA): TGTGCCAGCAGCCCTACAGGGGGCGCCGAGGACGAGCAGTACTTC.

The rearrangement joins TRBV5-1 to TRBJ1-1, with D possibly matching TRBD1 (5 bases). CDR1 and CDR2 (germline): SGHRS, YFSETQ. The CDR3 spans 14 residues. The ends were cut back, 3 bases at V and 3 bases at J, with 12 bases in the middle. CDR3 in DNA: TGCGCCAGCAGCTGGAAGGGGTTAGACACTGAAGCTTTCTTT. Translation: CASSWKGLDTEAFF.

This clone was counted a single time. The chain links TRBV5-3 to TRBJ1-6; D may be TRBD1 (6 bases). TRBV5-3 is treated as an ORF (open reading frame) with a function not yet certain. Trimming cost V 3 bases and J 10 bases, with 23 bases left between them. The CDR3 runs 17 residues. Here the CDR3 reads CARSYTGSDRSASPLHF. CDR3 sequence (DNA): TGTGCCAGAAGCTATACAGGAAGCGACAGGTCAGCGTCACCCCTCCACTTT.

This clone was counted only a few times. The CDR3, as DNA: TGTGCCAGCAGTTTAAGCTGGGGCGCGTCCGCAGATACGCAGTATTTT. Encoded protein: CASSLSWGASADTQYF. The V gene is TRBV27, the J gene TRBJ2-3; possible D gene TRBD1, 5 bases. The CDR3 is made up of 16 amino acids. The V gene's germline CDR1 is MNHEY and CDR2 SMNVEV (reference sequence). Trimming pared 2 bases from V and 4 bases from J, leaving 16 bases between.

The chain joins TRBV9 to TRBJ2-1, with D maybe TRBD2 (6 bases). CDR1 is SGDLS and CDR2 is YYNGEE in the germline V gene. This CDR3 contains 12 residues. V gave up 3 bases and J gave up 12 bases, with 13 bases separating them. The CDR3 spells CASSALVGGQFF. CDR3 nucleotide sequence: TGTGCCAGCAGCGCACTCGTCGGGGGGCAGTTCTTC.

The rearrangement links TRBV29-1 to TRBJ1-5; 9 bases are a match to TRBD1. Germline CDR1 reads SQVTM; CDR2 reads ANQGSEA. V lost 5 bases to trimming and J lost 6 bases; unmatched junction nucleotides: 8. This CDR3 region has 14 residues. The CDR3 DNA follows: TGCAGCGTTTCCTACGGGACAGGGAGTCAGCCCCAGCATTTT. Residues: CSVSYGTGSQPQHF. Looking up the rest from reference TRBV29-1 and TRBJ1-5 gives the full variable domain: SAVISQKPSRDICQRGTSLTIQCQVDSQVTMMFWYRQQPGQSLTLIATANQGSEATYESGFVIDKFPISRPNLTFSTLTVSNMSPEDSSIYLCSVSYGTGSQPQHFGDGTRLSIL.

V usage is TRBV20-1 and J usage is TRBJ1-2; D is unresolved. V was cut by 6 bases and J by 6 bases, with 11 bases left in between. The germline V gene has CDR1 DFQATT and CDR2 SNEGSKA (reference sequence). The length of the CDR3 is 11 residues. The CDR3 protein is CSAPGEDGYTF. The CDR3, as DNA: TGCAGTGCCCCTGGGGAGGATGGCTACACCTTC.

This chain links TRBV19 with TRBJ2-5, with D possibly matching TRBD2 (6 bases). CDR3 length equals 15 residues. Trimming pared 6 bases from V and 0 bases from J, leaving 14 bases between. Germline CDR1 and CDR2: LNHDA and SQIVND (reference sequence). CDR3 region: CASSRLRDHQETQYF. The CDR3 DNA follows: TGTGCCAGTAGCCGTCTGCGGGACCACCAAGAGACCCAGTACTTC.

The table lists this clone with a count of one. Its ends do not fully match the called genes, so a read error is possible. This sequence joins TRBV10-1 and TRBJ2-1, with D possibly matching TRBD2 (6 bases). Germline V lookup: CDR1 WNHNN, CDR2 SYGVQD (reference sequence). The CDR3 contains 14 residues. The DNA of the CDR3 is TGCGCCAGCAGTGGCCGGGACTCCAACAATGAGCAGTTCTTC. Residues: CASSGRDSNNEQFF.

The rearrangement links TRBV18 to TRBJ2-3, with 10 bases lining up with TRBD1. V was pared by 4 bases and J by 2 bases, with 6 bases of the junction left unmatched. The germline gives CDR1 KGHSH, CDR2 LQKENI. The CDR3 covers 16 residues. In DNA, the CDR3 is TGTGCCAGCTCACAACCGGGACAGGGGCCCACAGATACGCAGTATTTT. Its translation is CASSQPGQGPTDTQYF.

The genes are TRBV7-3 and TRBJ2-7; 12 nucleotides agree with TRBD2. Germline lookup yields CDR1 SGHTA and CDR2 FQGTGA. V lost 0 bases, J lost 4 bases, and 4 bases stayed unmatched. The length of the CDR3 is 16 residues. Here the CDR3 reads CASSLTPLAGGYEQYF. The CDR3 coding sequence is TGTGCCAGCAGCTTAACCCCCCTAGCGGGAGGGTACGAGCAGTACTTC.

This clone was recorded only once. The germline gene is not matched at one end of the junction; a read error may be the cause. This chain connects TRBV5-1 to TRBJ2-2; 9 bases agree with TRBD2. Germline V gives CDR1 SGHRS, CDR2 YFSETQ. The CDR3 is 16 residues long. The CDR3 DNA sequence: TGCGTCAGCAGCTTAAGCGGGAGGACTGACACCGGGGAGCTGTTTTTT. Its protein product is CVSSLSGRTDTGELFF.

This clone occurred a few times. J is TRBJ1-2 and V is TRBV7-9, with 7 bases matching TRBD1. Germline lookup yields CDR1 SEHNR and CDR2 FQNEAQ (reference sequence). With 6 bases clipped from V and 0 bases from J, the junction kept 10 bases outside the gene matches. The CDR3 extends over 16 amino acids. CDR3 coding DNA: TGTGCCAGCAGTCCCCAGGGGGGTGTTCCTAACTATGGCTACACCTTC. It codes for CASSPQGGVPNYGYTF.

The genes are TRBV7-2 and TRBJ2-7; weak D call: TRBD2 (5 bases). Germline V gene sequence: CDR1 SGHTA, CDR2 FQGNSA. The length of the CDR3 is 13 residues. V dropped 2 bases and J dropped 3 bases, with 8 bases sitting between them. CDR3 in DNA: TGTGCCAGCAGCTTAACAGAGGGCTACGAGCAGTACTTC. This codes for CASSLTEGYEQYF.

The CDR3: CASRGRTGLNEKLFF. CDR3 nucleotide sequence: TGTGCCAGCAGGGGTAGGACAGGCCTTAATGAAAAACTGTTTTTT. V and J are TRBV2 and TRBJ1-4, with TRBD1 identical over 7 bases. Germline trimming cut 6 bases from V and 4 bases from J; bases unmatched to any gene: 8. There are 15 residues in the CDR3. From germline, CDR1 is SNHLY and CDR2 FYNNEI. The complete variable domain, with remaining parts taken from reference TRBV2 and TRBJ1-4, reads EPEVTQTPSHQVTQMGQEVILRCVPISNHLYFYWYRQILGQKVEFLVSFYNNEISEKSEIFDDQFSVERPDGSNFTLKIRSTKLEDSAMYFCASRGRTGLNEKLFFGSGTQLSVL.

The chain couples TRBV11-3 to TRBJ2-1; 10 positions agree with TRBD2. The length of the CDR3 is 14 residues. Germline V gene sequence: CDR1 SGHNT, CDR2 YENEEA. V lost 1 base and J lost 10; bases outside the gene matches: 4. CDR3 bases: TGTGCCAGCAGCTTAGTTCTAGCGGGGGCCGAGCAGTTCTTC. Translated: CASSLVLAGAEQFF. The full variable domain, rest sourced from reference TRBV11-3 and TRBJ2-1, is EAGVVQSPRYKIIEKKQPVAFWCNPISGHNTLYWYLQNLGQGPELLIRYENEEAVDDSQLPKDRFSAERLKGVDSTLKIQPAELGDSAVYLCASSLVLAGAEQFFGPGTRLTVL.